This T cell receptor beta chain came from a study of cytomegalovirus exposure and HLA in healthy donors. As for the study in general: An earlier analysis identified 95 million to 120 million unique TCR beta sequences in about 180 million T cells.

Study results and caveats: TCR beta V segments were, for the most part, productive about 87% or about 30% of the time in an earlier analysis.

This CDR3 is built from 16 residues. Germline assignment: CDR1 SGHNT and CDR2 YYREEE (reference sequence). The germline V and J ends were trimmed by 0 bases and 5 bases, with 14 bases remaining between them. This clone occurred a few times. Its antigen is undetermined. Amplification used 60 Vbeta primers and 13 Jbeta primers. Profiled with immunoSEQ multiplex PCR; TCRdb holds only in-frame clones, not every one. Of over 85,000 clones listed, about 66% are singletons. Although they were nominally healthy when sampled, donors likely had unrecorded immune exposures. The origin of this receptor is a man aged 25 to 45 in good health and CMV-seronegative. This chain links TRBV5-4 with TRBJ2-2; D perhaps matches TRBD1 (6 bases). The sample was PBMCs. The CDR3 here is CASSLAKTGGTGELFF. CDR3 nucleotides: TGTGCCAGCAGCTTGGCCAAGACAGGCGGGACCGGGGAGCTGTTTTTT. The full variable domain, with the rest looked up from reference TRBV5-4 and TRBJ2-2, is ETGVTQSPTHLIKTRGQQVTLRCSSQSGHNTVSWYQQALGQGPQFIFQYYREEENGRGNFPPRFSGLQFPNYSSELNVNALELDDSALYLCASSLAKTGGTGELFFGEGSRLTVL.